The clone carrying this T cell receptor (beta chain) was recorded many times. Its target is unknown. The data belong to a study of T cells after yellow fever vaccination. In making TCR cDNA, 5'RACE template switching added a universal primer site and UMIs to it. TCRdb independently ran MiXCR on the 5' RACE reads; one entry per CDR3 protein. The sample contains 70,000 or so distinct CDR3 sequences, around 7.7% of which appear only once. General study findings and limits: Overall, a small share of clonotypes was seen in both CD4 and CD8 compartments. Contaminating bulk clonotypes could be abundant in FACS-sorted repertoires. Weaker, the secondary response had a peak occurring faster, on day 5 versus 15.

The sample here was CD8+ T cells sorted from PBMCs, taken around 10 days after the first yellow fever vaccination. The receptor was derived from a man younger than 35 who received the YFV17D yellow fever vaccine.

Written as DNA, the CDR3 is TGTGCCACAAGACAGGGGACCTCTGGGGCCAACGTCCTGACTTTC. Translating it yields CATRQGTSGANVLTF. The gene calls are TRBV15 and TRBJ2-6, with TRBD1 identical over 8 bases. This CDR3 has 15 residues. The V segment lost 9 bases and the J segment 0 bases; nucleotides outside the gene matches: 4. Per germline, CDR1 LNHNV and CDR2 YYDKDF (reference sequence).